This T cell receptor (beta chain) emerged from a study of blood T cell repertoires in COVID-19. On the study more broadly: The cDNA or gDNA used as material had been derived from T cells, B-cell-depleted T cells, or PBMCs.

Trimming cost V 2 bases and J 8 bases, with 11 bases left between them. This CDR3 is built from 14 residues. CDR1 and CDR2 (germline): SGHDT, YYEEEE. Per the original data handling: Amplification of reference gene primers was used by the study to estimate nucleated cell counts. Profiled with immunoSEQ multiplex PCR; TCRdb holds only in-frame clones, not every one. D and trimming come from the DNA, and the V and J calls and clone size come from that table. This sample yields around 450,000 clones, of which 70% to 90% are seen a single time; under 2.5% belongs to the top ten. This clone has a single count. Residents of about two dozen US areas, aged roughly 18 to 90 years, made up the participants. Participants reported their clinical history, and cohort assignment relied on those reports.

This TCR was sampled from a woman younger than 30 with acute COVID-19. The rearrangement joins TRBV5-6 to TRBJ1-6; no clear D. Material for sequencing was PBMCs or T cells enriched from blood (not recorded which). DNA for the CDR3: TGTGCCAGCAGCTTACACCTAGATGATTCACCCCTCCACTTT. Its protein is CASSLHLDDSPLHF.